This T cell receptor (beta chain) was captured by sequencing in a study of tumor-infiltrating lymphocytes in primary liver carcinoma. Study background: Spanning 30 to 69 years of age, the patients were men and women.

Notes on the study in general: Relative to blood, tumors carried a significantly larger fraction of the repertoire in their top 250 clones (p = 0.039).

Synthesis of TCR beta cDNA was carried out from about 500 ng total RNA with a constant-region primer. Library construction for TCR beta comprised three nested multiplex PCR rounds performed with slightly modified ARM-PCR. TCRdb fed the multiplex PCR reads into MiXCR, producing one record per CDR3 protein. The profile shows about 210,000 distinct CDR3 sequences, over 80% of them singletons. A note on this clonotype: The antigen remains unidentified. The junction departs from the called germline gene at one end, perhaps through a read error.

DNA and RNA were both co-extracted from 20-30 mg of bulk tissue that had not been sorted. Patients had chronic HBV infection and were treatment-naive. Every one of the tumor samples had a viable tumor cell content above 80%. Sequencing used tumor tissue from primary liver carcinoma. The source is a man in his forties or fifties with primary liver carcinoma and hepatitis B virus infection.

The DNA of the CDR3 is TGTGCAAGCAGCGCACACGGGCCGGTCTACGAGCAGTACTTC. Translating it yields CASSAHGPVYEQYF. The chain is built from TRBV28 and TRBJ2-7; D gene uncertain. The CDR3 is 14 amino acids. Germline values: CDR1 MDHEN, CDR2 SYDVKM. The full variable domain, its missing parts supplied by reference TRBV28 and TRBJ2-7, is DVKVTQSSRYLVKRTGEKVFLECVQDMDHENMFWYRQDPGLGLRLIYFSYDVKMKEKGDIPEGYSVSREKKERFSLILESASTNQTSMYLCASSAHGPVYEQYFGPGTRLTVT.